This TCR beta chain comes out of a study of T cell responses to AZD1222 COVID-19 vaccine. With regard to this clone: Its antigen is undetermined.

Germline assignment: CDR1 MNHEY and CDR2 SMNVEV (reference sequence). After removal of 6 bases from V and 0 bases from J, the junction contained 4 bases not matched to a gene. The CDR3 is made up of 15 amino acids. Notes on the study in general: Two AZD1222 administrations were followed by greater Spike-specific TCR breadth and depth. Nearly half of spike-specific TCRs reportedly go after variant regions that carry no mutations. Donors were mostly white British, more females; clonal diversity possibly underestimated. The number of AZD1222 recipients seropositive at baseline was only 6 or 7.

The assay was immunoSEQ multiplex PCR, and TCRdb's table has in-frame clones only and misses some. The top ten hold around 7.9% of the sample, which has 100,000 to 150,000 clones, about 82% seen once. Sequenced material: peripheral blood, taken 28 days after the second dose of the MenACWY control vaccine. The V call is TRBV27, the J call TRBJ1-1; 10 bases align to TRBD1. This TCR was sampled from an adult who received the MenACWY meningococcal vaccine as a control. CDR3 region: CASRGDRGLNTEAFF. CDR3 sequence (DNA): TGTGCCAGCAGGGGGGACAGGGGTCTGAACACTGAAGCTTTCTTT.